This T cell receptor beta chain appears in the sequencing data of a study of graft-versus-host responses after intestinal transplantation. Study information: All recipients got anti-thymocyte globulin induction, then tacrolimus and steroids for about 3 years.

Researchers placed 200,000 CFSE-labeled responder cells in culture with 200,000 irradiated, violet-dye-labeled stimulator cells. At the end of the reaction, proliferating CFSE-low CD3+CD4+ and CD3+CD8+ responders were sorted. General observations from the study: GvH clones turned up in recipient marrow; some had shown up first in ileum or blood.

Per the germline V gene, CDR1 is SGHRS and CDR2 is YFSETQ. V was trimmed by 4 bases and J by 8 bases, leaving 25 bases between them. The CDR3 totals 16 residues. The assay was immunoSEQ multiplex PCR, and TCRdb's table has in-frame clones only and misses some. The table has 9,400 or so clones, approximately 31% seen once; the top ten hold 4.5% to 6%. The input for sequencing was alloreactive CD4+ T cells from a mixed lymphocyte reaction culture, taken before intestinal transplant. Subset in this sample: CFSE-low proliferating T cells sorted from approximately 6-day pre-transplant mixed lymphocyte reaction (GvH or HvG direction). The sequence derives from a human patient who received an intestinal transplant. The rearrangement uses TRBV5-1 and TRBJ2-7; D is possibly TRBD1 (6 bases). The chain's CDR3 is CASSKNRDTSYEQQYF. The CDR3 DNA follows: TGCGCCAGCAGCAAGAACCGGGACACCTCCTACGAGCAGCAGTACTTC.